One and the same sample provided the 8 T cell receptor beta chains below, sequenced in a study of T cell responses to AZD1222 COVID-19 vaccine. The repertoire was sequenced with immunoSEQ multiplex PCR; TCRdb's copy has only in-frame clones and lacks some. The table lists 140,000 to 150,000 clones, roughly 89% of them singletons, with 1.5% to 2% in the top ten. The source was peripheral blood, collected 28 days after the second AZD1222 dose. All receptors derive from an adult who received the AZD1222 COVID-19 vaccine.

Here the CDR3 reads CATGTGGYEKLFF. The CDR3 DNA reads as TGTGCCACCGGGACAGGGGGATATGAAAAACTGTTTTTT. J is TRBJ1-4 and V is TRBV19, with 11 positions matching TRBD1. The CDR3 has 13 amino acids. CDR1 is LNHDA and CDR2 is SQIVND in the germline V gene (reference sequence). J lost 6 bases, V lost 10 bases, and 4 bases had no gene match.

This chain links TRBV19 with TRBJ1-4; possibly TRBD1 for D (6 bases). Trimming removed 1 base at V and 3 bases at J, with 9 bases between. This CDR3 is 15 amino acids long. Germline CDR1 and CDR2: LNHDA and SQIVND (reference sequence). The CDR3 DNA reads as TGTGCCAGTAGTATAGGGGGGCTATCTAATGAAAAACTGTTTTTT. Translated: CASSIGGLSNEKLFF.

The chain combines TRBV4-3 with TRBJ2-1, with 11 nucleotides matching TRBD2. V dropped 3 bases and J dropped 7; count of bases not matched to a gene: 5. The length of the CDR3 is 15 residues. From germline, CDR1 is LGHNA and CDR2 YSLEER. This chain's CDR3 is CASSHGTSGLNEQFF. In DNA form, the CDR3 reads TGCGCCAGCAGCCACGGGACTAGCGGTTTGAATGAGCAGTTCTTC.

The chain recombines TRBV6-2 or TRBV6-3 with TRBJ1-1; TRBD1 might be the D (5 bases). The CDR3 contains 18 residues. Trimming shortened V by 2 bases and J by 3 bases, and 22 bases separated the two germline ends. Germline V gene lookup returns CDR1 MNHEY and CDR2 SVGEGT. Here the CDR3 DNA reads TGTGCCAGCAGTTACACCTACAACAGGCCCCGCTTGGACACTGAAGCTTTCTTT. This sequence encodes CASSYTYNRPRLDTEAFF.

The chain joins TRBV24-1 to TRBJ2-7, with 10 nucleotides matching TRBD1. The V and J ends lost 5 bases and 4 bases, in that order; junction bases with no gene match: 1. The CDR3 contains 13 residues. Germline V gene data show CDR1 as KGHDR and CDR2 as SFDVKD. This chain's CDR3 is CATSVGQGYEQYF. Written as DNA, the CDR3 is TGTGCCACCAGTGTGGGACAGGGGTACGAGCAGTACTTC.

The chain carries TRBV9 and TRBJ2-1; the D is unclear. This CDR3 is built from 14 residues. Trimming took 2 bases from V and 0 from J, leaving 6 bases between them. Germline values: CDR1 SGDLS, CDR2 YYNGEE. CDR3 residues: CASSVQSSYNEQFF. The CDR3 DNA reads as TGTGCCAGCAGCGTCCAGAGCTCCTACAATGAGCAGTTCTTC. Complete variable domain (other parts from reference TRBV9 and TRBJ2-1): DSGVTQTPKHLITATGQRVTLRCSPRSGDLSVYWYQQSLDQGLQFLIQYYNGEERAKGNILERFSAQQFPDLHSELNLSSLELGDSALYFCASSVQSSYNEQFFGPGTRLTVL.

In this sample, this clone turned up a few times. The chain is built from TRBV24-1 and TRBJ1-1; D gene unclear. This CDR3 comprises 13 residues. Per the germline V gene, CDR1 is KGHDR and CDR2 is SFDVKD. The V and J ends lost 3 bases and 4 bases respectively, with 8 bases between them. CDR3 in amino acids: CATSDSGSTEAFF. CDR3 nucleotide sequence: TGTGCCACCAGTGATAGCGGTTCCACTGAAGCTTTCTTT.

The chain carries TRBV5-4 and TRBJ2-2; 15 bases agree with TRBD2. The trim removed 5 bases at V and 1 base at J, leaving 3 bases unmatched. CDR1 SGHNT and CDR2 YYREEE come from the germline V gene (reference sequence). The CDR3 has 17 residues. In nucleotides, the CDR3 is TGTGCCAGCAGGGCGGGACTAGCGGGAGGGAACACCGGGGAGCTGTTTTTT. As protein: CASRAGLAGGNTGELFF.